The table lists the clone carrying this TCR beta chain with a count of one. Here immunoSEQ multiplex PCR was the method, and the copy in TCRdb shows in-frame clones only, minus some. This sample has tens of thousands of clones, with roughly 96% found just once. CDR3 size: 16 residues. The trim removed 0 bases at V and 4 bases at J, leaving 7 bases unmatched. Germline V CDR1 and CDR2: SGDLS, YYNGEE. The sample originates from a study of technical replicates of blood from several donors. This receptor was identified in a human donor in good health. The sequenced sample consisted of T cells isolated from PBMCs. The rearrangement links TRBV9 to TRBJ2-5, with 9 bases lining up with TRBD2. CDR3 sequence reads: CASSVVGGGAGETQYF. For the CDR3, the DNA is TGTGCCAGCAGCGTAGTCGGCGGGGGGGCAGGAGAGACCCAGTACTTC.